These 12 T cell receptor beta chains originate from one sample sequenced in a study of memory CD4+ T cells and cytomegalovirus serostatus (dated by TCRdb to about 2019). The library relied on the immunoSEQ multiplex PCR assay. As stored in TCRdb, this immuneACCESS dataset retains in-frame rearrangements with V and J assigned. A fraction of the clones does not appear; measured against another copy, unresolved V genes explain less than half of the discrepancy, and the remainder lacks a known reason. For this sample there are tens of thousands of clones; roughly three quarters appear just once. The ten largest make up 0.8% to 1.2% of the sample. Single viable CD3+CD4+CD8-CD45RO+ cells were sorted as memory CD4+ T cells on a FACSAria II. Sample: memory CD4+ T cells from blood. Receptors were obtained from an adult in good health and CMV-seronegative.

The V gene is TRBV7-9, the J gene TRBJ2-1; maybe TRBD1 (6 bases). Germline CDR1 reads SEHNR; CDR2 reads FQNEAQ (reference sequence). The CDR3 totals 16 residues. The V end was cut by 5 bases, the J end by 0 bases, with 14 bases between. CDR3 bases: TGTGCCAGCAGCCAGGGGTGGGGGAGCTCCTACAATGAGCAGTTCTTC. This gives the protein CASSQGWGSSYNEQFF.

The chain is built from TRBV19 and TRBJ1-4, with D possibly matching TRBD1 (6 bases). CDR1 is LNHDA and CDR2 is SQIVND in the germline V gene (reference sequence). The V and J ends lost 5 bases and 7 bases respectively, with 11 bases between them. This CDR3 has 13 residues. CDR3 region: CASSDRRGEKLFF. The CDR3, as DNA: TGTGCCAGTAGTGACAGGAGGGGTGAAAAACTGTTTTTT.

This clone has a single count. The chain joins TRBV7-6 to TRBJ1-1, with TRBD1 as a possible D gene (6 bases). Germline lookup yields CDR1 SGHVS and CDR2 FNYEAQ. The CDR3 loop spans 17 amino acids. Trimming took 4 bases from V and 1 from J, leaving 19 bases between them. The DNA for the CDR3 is TGTGCCAGCAGCTCCCGACGGGCGGGACACCCGAACACTGAAGCTTTCTTT. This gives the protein CASSSRRAGHPNTEAFF.

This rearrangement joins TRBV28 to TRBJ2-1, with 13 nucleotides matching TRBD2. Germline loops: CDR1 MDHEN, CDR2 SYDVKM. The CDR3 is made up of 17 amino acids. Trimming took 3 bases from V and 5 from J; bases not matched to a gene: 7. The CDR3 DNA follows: TGTGCCAGCAGTTTCCTAGGACTAGCGGGAGCCAACAATGAGCAGTTCTTC. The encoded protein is CASSFLGLAGANNEQFF. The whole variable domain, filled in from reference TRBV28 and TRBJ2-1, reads DVKVTQSSRYLVKRTGEKVFLECVQDMDHENMFWYRQDPGLGLRLIYFSYDVKMKEKGDIPEGYSVSREKKERFSLILESASTNQTSMYLCASSFLGLAGANNEQFFGPGTRLTVL.

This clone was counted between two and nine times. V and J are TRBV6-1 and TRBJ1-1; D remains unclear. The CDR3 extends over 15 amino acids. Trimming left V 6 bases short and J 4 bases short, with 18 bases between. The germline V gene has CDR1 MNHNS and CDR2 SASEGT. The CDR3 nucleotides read TGTGCCAGCAGCCAATTGACGGGGTTAGGCACTGAAGCTTTCTTT. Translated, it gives CASSQLTGLGTEAFF.

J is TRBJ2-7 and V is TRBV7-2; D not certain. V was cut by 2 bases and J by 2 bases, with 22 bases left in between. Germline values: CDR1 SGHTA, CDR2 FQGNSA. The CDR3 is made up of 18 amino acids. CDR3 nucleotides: TGTGCCAGCAGCTTAACCTACCGACTGACGCCTGGCCCCTACGAGCAGTACTTC. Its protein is CASSLTYRLTPGPYEQYF.

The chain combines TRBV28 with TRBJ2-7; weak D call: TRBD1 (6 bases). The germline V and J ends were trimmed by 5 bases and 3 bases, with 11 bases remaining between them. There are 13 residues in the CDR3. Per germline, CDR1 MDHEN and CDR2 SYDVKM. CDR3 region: CASSRGTLYEQYF. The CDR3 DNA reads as TGTGCCAGCAGTCGTGGGACACTCTACGAGCAGTACTTC. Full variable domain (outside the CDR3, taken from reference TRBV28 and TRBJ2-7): DVKVTQSSRYLVKRTGEKVFLECVQDMDHENMFWYRQDPGLGLRLIYFSYDVKMKEKGDIPEGYSVSREKKERFSLILESASTNQTSMYLCASSRGTLYEQYFGPGTRLTVT.

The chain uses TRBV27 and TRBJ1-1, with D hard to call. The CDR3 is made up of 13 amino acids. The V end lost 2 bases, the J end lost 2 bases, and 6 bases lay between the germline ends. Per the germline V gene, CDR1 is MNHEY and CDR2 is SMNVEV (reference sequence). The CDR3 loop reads CASSLRFNTEAFF. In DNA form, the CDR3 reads TGTGCCAGCAGTTTAAGGTTCAACACTGAAGCTTTCTTT.

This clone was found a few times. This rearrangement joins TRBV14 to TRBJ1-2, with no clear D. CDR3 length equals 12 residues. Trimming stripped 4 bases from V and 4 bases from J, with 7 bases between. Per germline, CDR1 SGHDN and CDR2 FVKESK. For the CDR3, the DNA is TGTGCCAGCAGCCCCGCGGCCTATGGCTACACCTTC. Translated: CASSPAAYGYTF. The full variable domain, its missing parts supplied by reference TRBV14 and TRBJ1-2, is EAGVTQFPSHSVIEKGQTVTLRCDPISGHDNLYWYRRVMGKEIKFLLHFVKESKQDESGMPNNRFLAERTGGTYSTLKVQPAELEDSGVYFCASSPAAYGYTFGSGTRLTVV.

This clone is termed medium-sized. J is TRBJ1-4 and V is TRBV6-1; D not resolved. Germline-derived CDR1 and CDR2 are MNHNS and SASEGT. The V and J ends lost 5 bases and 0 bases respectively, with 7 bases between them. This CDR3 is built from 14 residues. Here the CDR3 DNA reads TGTGCCAGCAGTCGGCAAGCAACTAATGAAAAACTGTTTTTT. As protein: CASSRQATNEKLFF.

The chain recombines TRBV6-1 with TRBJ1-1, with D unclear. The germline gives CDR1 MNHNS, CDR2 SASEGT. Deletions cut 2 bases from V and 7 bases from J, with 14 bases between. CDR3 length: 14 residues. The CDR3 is CASSEMGGIGEAFF. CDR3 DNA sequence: TGTGCCAGCAGTGAAATGGGTGGTATTGGTGAAGCTTTCTTT.

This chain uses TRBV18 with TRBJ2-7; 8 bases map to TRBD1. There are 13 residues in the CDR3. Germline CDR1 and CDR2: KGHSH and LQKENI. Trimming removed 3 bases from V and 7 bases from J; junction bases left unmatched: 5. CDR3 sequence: CASSPDRAREQYF. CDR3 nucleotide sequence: TGTGCCAGCTCACCGGACAGGGCGCGGGAGCAGTACTTC.